The clone carrying this TCR beta chain has more than one count but fewer than ten. TCRdb reanalysed the 5' RACE reads using MiXCR and keeps one entry per CDR3 protein. This sample has approximately 150,000 distinct CDR3 sequences, with roughly 14% found just once. This record belongs to a study of T-cell memory formation after mild COVID-19. Germline V gives CDR1 KGHDR, CDR2 SFDVKD. With 3 bases removed from V and 3 bases from J, the gap between germline ends came to 11 bases. The CDR3 has 14 residues. This TCR was sampled from an adult woman who had mild COVID-19 (a few samples of this study predate the infection). Cell type and time point are not known. Sequencing was performed on PBMCs or a T cell subset sorted from them (not recorded which). The V and J genes are TRBV24-1 and TRBJ2-7; possible D gene TRBD2, 6 bases. In nucleotides, the CDR3 is TGTGCCACCAGTGATGCCGGGGACTTCTACGAGCAGTACTTC. The encoded protein is CATSDAGDFYEQYF.